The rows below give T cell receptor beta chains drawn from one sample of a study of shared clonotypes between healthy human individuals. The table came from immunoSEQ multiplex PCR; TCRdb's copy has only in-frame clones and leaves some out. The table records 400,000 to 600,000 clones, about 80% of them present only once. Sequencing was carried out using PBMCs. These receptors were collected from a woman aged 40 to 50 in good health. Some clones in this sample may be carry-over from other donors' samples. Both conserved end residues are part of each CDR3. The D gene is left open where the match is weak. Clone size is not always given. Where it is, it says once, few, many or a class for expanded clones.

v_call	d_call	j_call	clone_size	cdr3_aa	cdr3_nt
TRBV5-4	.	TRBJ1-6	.	CASSLGSQGSPLHF	TGTGCCAGCAGCTTGGGGAGTCAGGGTTCACCCCTCCACTTT
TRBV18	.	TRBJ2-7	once	CASSPPFGSTYEQYF	TGTGCCAGCTCACCACCATTTGGAAGTACCTACGAGCAGTACTTC
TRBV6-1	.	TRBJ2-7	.	CASIGVEQYF	TGTGCCAGCATTGGGGTCGAGCAGTACTTC
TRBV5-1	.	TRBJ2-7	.	CASSLGDPSYEQYF	TGCGCCAGCAGCTTGGGGGATCCCTCCTACGAGCAGTACTTC
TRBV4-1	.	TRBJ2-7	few	CASSQDAYGEQYF	TGCGCCAGCAGCCAGGACGCGTACGGGGAGCAGTACTTC
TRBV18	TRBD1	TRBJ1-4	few	CASSPLTGNEKLFF	TGTGCCAGCTCACCGTTGACAGGGAACGAAAAACTGTTTTTT
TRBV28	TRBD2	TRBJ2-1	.	CASSSLGGGLAGGSYNEQFF	TGTGCCAGCAGTTCCCTGGGGGGGGGACTAGCGGGAGGTTCCTACAATGAGCAGTTCTTC
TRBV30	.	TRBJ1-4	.	CAWSVGGLVEKLFF	TGTGCCTGGAGTGTGGGGGGGCTTGTTGAAAAACTGTTTTTT
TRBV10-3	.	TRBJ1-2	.	CAISESARGPYGYTF	TGTGCCATCAGTGAGTCAGCCCGGGGGCCCTATGGCTACACCTTC
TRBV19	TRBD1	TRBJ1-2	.	CASSIKGGANYGYTF	TGTGCCAGTAGTATCAAAGGGGGCGCTAACTATGGCTACACCTTC
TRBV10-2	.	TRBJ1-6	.	CASTSSYNSPLHF	TGCGCCAGCACAAGCTCCTATAATTCACCCCTCCACTTT
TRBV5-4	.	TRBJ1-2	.	CASSLVGTNYGYTF	TGTGCCAGCAGCTTGGTGGGGACGAACTATGGCTACACCTTC
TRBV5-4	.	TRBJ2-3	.	CAWYDSETRNTQYF	TGTGCCTGGTATGACAGCGAAACACGGAATACGCAGTATTTT
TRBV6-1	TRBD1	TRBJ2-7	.	CASSSRQGVAYEQYF	TGTGCCAGCAGTTCCCGACAGGGGGTAGCCTACGAGCAGTACTTC
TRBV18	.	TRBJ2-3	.	CASSQWVSAKGDTQYF	TGTGCCAGCTCACAATGGGTCTCTGCAAAGGGGGATACGCAGTATTTT
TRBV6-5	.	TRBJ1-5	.	CASSYSWNQPQHF	TGTGCCAGCAGTTACTCTTGGAATCAGCCCCAGCATTTT
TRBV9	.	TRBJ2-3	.	CASRGDRDTQYF	TGTGCCAGCAGAGGGGATAGAGATACGCAGTATTTT
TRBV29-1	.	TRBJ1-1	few	CSVGSSQGEAFF	TGCAGCGTTGGGTCGTCACAGGGTGAAGCTTTCTTT
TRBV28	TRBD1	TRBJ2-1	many	CASSLIDRDSNEQFF	TGTGCCAGCAGTTTAATTGATCGGGACAGCAATGAGCAGTTCTTC
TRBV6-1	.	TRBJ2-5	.	CASSANTQETQYF	TGTGCCAGCAGTGCGAACACCCAAGAGACCCAGTACTTC
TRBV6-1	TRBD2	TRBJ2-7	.	CASSEASGTSGFYEQYF	TGTGCCAGCAGTGAAGCTTCTGGGACTAGCGGCTTCTACGAGCAGTACTTC
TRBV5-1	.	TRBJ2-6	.	CASSPGAGANVLTF	TGCGCCAGCAGCCCGGGGGCTGGGGCCAACGTCCTGACTTTC
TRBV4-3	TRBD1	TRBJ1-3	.	CASSQDPQGAGNTIYF	TGCGCCAGCAGCCAAGACCCCCAGGGGGCTGGAAACACCATATATTTT
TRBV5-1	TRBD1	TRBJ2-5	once	CASSSTGQGAQKTQYF	TGCGCCAGCAGCAGTACGGGCCAGGGGGCGCAGAAGACCCAGTACTTC
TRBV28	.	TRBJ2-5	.	CASSFGRVETQYF	TGTGCCAGCAGTTTCGGCAGGGTAGAGACCCAGTACTTC
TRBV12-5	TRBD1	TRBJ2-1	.	CASGLAGTAYNEQFF	TGTGCTAGTGGTCTCGCCGGGACAGCCTACAATGAGCAGTTCTTC
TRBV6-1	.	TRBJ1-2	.	CASSEAQRVSGYTF	TGTGCCAGCAGTGAAGCCCAGAGGGTTAGTGGCTACACCTTC
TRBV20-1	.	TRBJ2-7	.	CSALKDYEQYF	TGCAGTGCTCTTAAGGACTACGAGCAGTACTTC
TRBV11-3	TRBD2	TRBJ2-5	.	CASSLESAGGEETQYF	TGTGCCAGCAGCTTAGAGTCCGCGGGAGGGGAAGAGACCCAGTACTTC
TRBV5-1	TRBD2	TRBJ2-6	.	CASSLALAGVSGANVLTF	TGCGCCAGCAGCTTGGCGCTAGCGGGAGTATCTGGGGCCAACGTCCTGACTTTC
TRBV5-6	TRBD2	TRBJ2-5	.	CASGQGLAVTQYF	TGTGCCAGCGGCCAGGGACTAGCCGTGACCCAGTACTTC
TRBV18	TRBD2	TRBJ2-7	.	CASSPTSGRAVEQYF	TGTGCCAGCTCCCCGACTAGCGGGAGGGCGGTCGAGCAGTACTTC
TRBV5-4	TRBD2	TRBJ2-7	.	CASSRGTSGVGSYEQYF	TGTGCCAGCAGCCGGGGGACTAGCGGAGTAGGGTCCTACGAGCAGTACTTC
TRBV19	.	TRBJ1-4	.	CASSLSTGTSNEKLFF	TGTGCCAGTAGCCTCTCAACCGGGACAAGTAATGAAAAACTGTTTTTT
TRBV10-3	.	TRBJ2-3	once	CAISDTGGTDTQYF	TGTGCCATCAGTGATACTGGTGGCACAGATACGCAGTATTTT